This TCR beta chain was identified in a study of Tregs in tolerant kidney transplant recipients. Study conclusions and caveats: Biological reproducibility was not directly addressed, but technical replication error appeared minimal. Nucleotide sequences could not be compared across some patients' samples due to primer changes.

Trimming removed 1 base at V and 1 base at J, with 10 bases between. CDR3 size: 15 residues. Germline V lookup: CDR1 SGHVS, CDR2 FNYEAQ. The assay was immunoSEQ multiplex PCR, and TCRdb's table has in-frame clones only and misses some. Reported are some 30,000 clones; the ten largest clones contain less than 2%. Related graft donors supplied nonmyeloablative bone marrow transplants, and mixed chimerism was transient. Thawed PBMCs were FACS-sorted into unstimulated CD4+CD25+CD127- regulatory T cells, CD4+CD25- non-regulatory cells, CD4 and CD8 cells. Details on this clone: Its target is not known. The read finishes 3 residues shy of the CDR3 end, and the germline J gene is used to complete it.

The rearrangement joins TRBV7-6 to TRBJ1-1; D is unclear. The sequence derives from a human patient who received a combined kidney and bone marrow transplant. Certain T cells may be donor cells from the graft. The sample here was CD4+ T cells from blood (PBMCs), taken 24 months after the transplant. CDR3 in amino acids: CASSLGPGKNTEAFF. The part of the CDR3 DNA that was read is TGTGCCAGCAGCTTAGGTCCAGGAAAGAACACTGAA.